The 25 T cell receptor beta chains below were found in one sample sequenced in a study of OX40 agonist ivuxolimab in advanced cancers. Using immunoSEQ multiplex PCR, the repertoire was profiled, and TCRdb retains in-frame clones only, with some absent. The profile covers 76,000 or so clones, with 75% to 90% appearing a single time and approximately 5.5% taken by the ten largest. Sequenced here: CD4+ or CD8+ T cells sorted from blood, sampled in a trial of the OX40 agonist ivuxolimab. These receptors were obtained from an adult with an advanced solid tumor such as melanoma, head and neck, liver or kidney cancer.

The CDR3: CSVALDRAYNEQFF. CDR3 in DNA: TGCAGCGTTGCTTTGGACAGGGCTTACAATGAGCAGTTCTTC. This rearrangement joins TRBV29-1 to TRBJ2-1; TRBD1 agrees at 8 bases. J was trimmed by 4 bases and V by 4 bases; bases with no gene match: 6. CDR3 length: 14 amino acids. Germline CDR1 SQVTM, CDR2 ANQGSEA.

The chain links TRBV7-2 to TRBJ2-5; weak D call: TRBD1 (5 bases). Trimming stripped 2 bases from V and 6 bases from J, with 13 bases between. CDR3 size: 14 residues. Per germline, CDR1 SGHTA and CDR2 FQGNSA. The CDR3 loop reads CASSLRSQGQTQYF. Written as DNA, the CDR3 is TGTGCCAGCAGCTTAAGAAGCCAGGGCCAGACCCAGTACTTC.

A note on this clone: This specimen includes other DNA sequences encoding the same CDR3. The gene calls are TRBV5-1 and TRBJ2-3; 7 nucleotides line up with TRBD1. V trimming: 0 bases; J trimming: 4 bases; junction bases outside the gene matches: 2. The CDR3 loop spans 14 amino acids. From germline, CDR1 is SGHRS and CDR2 YFSETQ. The CDR3 bases are TGCGCCAGCAGCTTGGGACAGGGTGCAGATACGCAGTATTTT. It yields the protein CASSLGQGADTQYF.

This chain links TRBV11-2 with TRBJ2-7; possibly TRBD1 or TRBD2 for D (5 bases each). The CDR3 is 13 amino acids. V was shortened by 0 bases and J by 6 bases, with 9 bases between the two germline ends. Germline assignment: CDR1 SGHAT and CDR2 FQNNGV. The CDR3 is CASSLERGGEQYF. As DNA, the CDR3 is TGTGCCAGCAGCTTAGAGAGGGGTGGCGAGCAGTACTTC.

V usage is TRBV7-2 and J usage is TRBJ1-1; TRBD1 is a possible D gene (5 bases). The V and J ends lost 6 bases and 1 base respectively, with 9 bases between them. There are 13 residues in the CDR3. Germline values: CDR1 SGHTA, CDR2 FQGNSA. The CDR3 region has the DNA TGTGCCAGCAGACAACAGGCGAACACTGAAGCTTTCTTT. It encodes CASRQQANTEAFF.

This clone was counted ten times or more. The rearrangement links TRBV6-6 to TRBJ1-2; 12 bases are shared with TRBD1. This CDR3 region has 16 residues. Germline V gene data show CDR1 as MNHNY and CDR2 as SVGAGI (reference sequence). J was trimmed by 6 bases and V by 5 bases; bases with no gene match: 10. The CDR3 spells CASSRDRGRQGDGYTF. In DNA, the CDR3 is TGTGCCAGCAGTCGGGACAGGGGGCGCCAAGGGGATGGCTACACCTTC.

The chain recombines TRBV12-5 with TRBJ2-1; D could derive from TRBD1 or TRBD2 (5 bases each). The germline gives CDR1 LGHNT, CDR2 FRNRAP. The CDR3 has 13 residues. V lost 7 bases and J 2 bases, leaving 9 bases between the germline ends. CDR3 region: CASARGAYNEQFF. The CDR3 bases are TGTGCTAGTGCTAGGGGAGCCTACAATGAGCAGTTCTTC.

The V and J genes are TRBV19 and TRBJ1-1, with TRBD1 matching over 7 bases. J was trimmed by 8 bases and V by 3 bases; bases with no gene match: 6. The length of the CDR3 is 13 residues. CDR1 is LNHDA and CDR2 is SQIVND in the germline V gene (reference sequence). The CDR3 here is CASSMRQGGEAFF. The CDR3, as DNA: TGTGCCAGTAGTATGAGACAGGGCGGAGAAGCTTTCTTT.

The chain recombines TRBV7-2 with TRBJ2-2; 13 bases agree with TRBD2. Per germline, CDR1 SGHTA and CDR2 FQGNSA. The CDR3 loop spans 17 amino acids. V lost 2 bases, J lost 5 bases, and 5 bases stayed unmatched. CDR3 nucleotide sequence: TGTGCCAGCAGCTTACAGACTAGCGGGGGGCGTACCGGGGAGCTGTTTTTT. Its translation is CASSLQTSGGRTGELFF.

The chain carries TRBV4-3 and TRBJ2-6, with 8 bases matching TRBD2. CDR1 is LGHNA and CDR2 is YSLEER in the germline V gene. The CDR3 runs to 20 residues. V was clipped by 0 bases and J by 0 bases; unmatched bases: 10. CDR3 residues: CASSQDWSAGAVSGANVLTF. The CDR3 nucleotides are TGCGCCAGCAGCCAAGATTGGTCAGCGGGGGCCGTCTCTGGGGCCAACGTCCTGACTTTC.

Only one count was recorded for this clone. The chain joins TRBV2 to TRBJ2-7; D perhaps matches TRBD1 (5 bases). The CDR3 spans 13 residues. Germline-derived CDR1 and CDR2 are SNHLY and FYNNEI. The V and J ends lost 6 bases and 0 bases respectively, with 9 bases between them. The CDR3 protein is CASSRQSSYEQYF. The CDR3 DNA sequence: TGTGCCAGCAGCCGACAGAGCTCCTACGAGCAGTACTTC. The complete variable domain, with remaining parts taken from reference TRBV2 and TRBJ2-7, reads EPEVTQTPSHQVTQMGQEVILRCVPISNHLYFYWYRQILGQKVEFLVSFYNNEISEKSEIFDDQFSVERPDGSNFTLKIRSTKLEDSAMYFCASSRQSSYEQYFGPGTRLTVT.

The V call is TRBV19, the J call TRBJ1-5, with 10 bases lining up with TRBD1. Germline V lookup: CDR1 LNHDA, CDR2 SQIVND (reference sequence). Unmatched junction bases numbered 6, after V lost 4 bases and J lost 0 bases. This CDR3 spans 17 amino acids. DNA of the CDR3: TGTGCCAGTAGTACCCTCGGGACAGGGGTTAGCAATCAGCCCCAGCATTTT. It yields the protein CASSTLGTGVSNQPQHF.

This chain connects TRBV7-2 to TRBJ1-1, with 10 nucleotides matching TRBD1. CDR1 is SGHTA and CDR2 is FQGNSA in the germline V gene. The V and J ends lost 4 bases and 1 base, in that order; junction bases with no gene match: 3. CDR3 length equals 15 residues. CDR3 DNA: TGTGCCAGCAGCTCAGGACAGGGGGAGAACACTGAAGCTTTCTTT. Protein product: CASSSGQGENTEAFF.

A few counts support this clone. The chain employs TRBV9 and TRBJ2-3, with D hard to call. CDR1 SGDLS and CDR2 YYNGEE come from the germline V gene. The CDR3 is 18 residues long. With 1 base removed from V and 3 bases from J, the gap between germline ends came to 21 bases. CDR3 sequence (DNA): TGTGCCAGCAGCGTAAATGTCAGCCCTCAAGAGAGTACAGATACGCAGTATTTT. Translation gives CASSVNVSPQESTDTQYF.

The chain joins TRBV10-3 to TRBJ1-4; TRBD1 is a possible D gene (6 bases). The CDR3 contains 13 residues. Trimming took 4 bases from V and 7 from J, leaving 10 bases between them. Looked up from germline, CDR1 is ENHRY and CDR2 is SYGVKD. CDR3 sequence (DNA): TGTGCCATCAGTGTGGGGGCAGGTGAAAAACTGTTTTTT. Its translation is CAISVGAGEKLFF.

The chain carries TRBV11-2 and TRBJ2-7; D may be TRBD1 (6 bases). Per the germline V gene, CDR1 is SGHAT and CDR2 is FQNNGV. V was cut by 0 bases and J by 6 bases, with 9 bases left in between. The CDR3 runs to 13 residues. The DNA of the CDR3 is TGTGCCAGCAGCTTAGAAGGGGGTGTCGAGCAGTACTTC. It is translated as CASSLEGGVEQYF. Full variable domain (rest looked up from reference TRBV11-2 and TRBJ2-7): EAGVAQSPRYKIIEKRQSVAFWCNPISGHATLYWYQQILGQGPKLLIQFQNNGVVDDSQLPKDRFSAERLKGVDSTLKIQPAKLEDSAVYLCASSLEGGVEQYFGPGTRLTVT.

The chain employs TRBV18 and TRBJ1-1, with a tentative D call TRBD1 (6 bases). The germline V and J ends were trimmed by 5 bases and 5 bases, with 15 bases remaining between them. Germline V CDR1 and CDR2: KGHSH, LQKENI. The CDR3 is 14 residues long. The CDR3 here is CASSSAGVGTEAFF. In nucleotides, the CDR3 is TGTGCCAGCTCATCCGCAGGGGTAGGGACTGAAGCTTTCTTT.

The chain combines TRBV10-2 with TRBJ1-1, with TRBD1 matching 11 bases. Germline loops: CDR1 WSHSY, CDR2 SAAADI. V trimming: 9 bases; J trimming: 6 bases; junction bases outside the gene matches: 6. The CDR3 has 13 residues. The CDR3 nucleotides read TGCGCCAGTCGAGGGGGACAGGGGGCTGAAGCTTTCTTT. It yields the protein CASRGGQGAEAFF.

The chain uses TRBV18 and TRBJ2-7; perhaps TRBD2 as D (5 bases). From germline, CDR1 is KGHSH and CDR2 LQKENI. The CDR3 loop spans 13 amino acids. V was cut by 6 bases and J by 4 bases, with 13 bases left in between. The chain's CDR3 is CASSPGLIYEQYF. The DNA of the CDR3 is TGTGCCAGCTCTCCTGGACTGATTTACGAGCAGTACTTC. Full variable domain (outside the CDR3, taken from reference TRBV18 and TRBJ2-7): NAGVMQNPRHLVRRRGQEARLRCSPMKGHSHVYWYRQLPEEGLKFMVYLQKENIIDESGMPKERFSAEFPKEGPSILRIQQVVRGDSAAYFCASSPGLIYEQYFGPGTRLTVT.

The gene calls are TRBV30 and TRBJ2-7; maybe TRBD1 (6 bases). The CDR3 extends over 13 amino acids. Germline V gene lookup returns CDR1 GTSNPN and CDR2 SVGIG (reference sequence). The germline V and J ends were trimmed by 0 bases and 5 bases, with 11 bases remaining between them. For the CDR3, the DNA is TGTGCCTGGAGTGTAAACAGGGCCCACGAGCAGTACTTC. It translates to CAWSVNRAHEQYF.

This chain joins TRBV2 and TRBJ2-7; possibly TRBD1 for D (6 bases). Germline lookup yields CDR1 SNHLY and CDR2 FYNNEI. The V end lost 4 bases, the J end lost 1 base, and 17 bases lay between the germline ends. The CDR3 loop spans 16 amino acids. This CDR3 is CASSGLSGALSYEQYF. The CDR3 region has the DNA TGTGCCAGCAGTGGGCTCTCAGGGGCACTGTCCTACGAGCAGTACTTC.

This chain links TRBV11-2 with TRBJ1-2, with D uncertain. From germline, CDR1 is SGHAT and CDR2 FQNNGV. The CDR3 is 14 residues long. Trimming removed 5 bases at V and 4 bases at J, with 14 bases between. CDR3 sequence reads: CASSASPGFYGYTF. The CDR3 bases are TGTGCCAGCAGCGCCTCTCCCGGGTTCTATGGCTACACCTTC.

This chain connects TRBV7-2 to TRBJ1-3; D is undetermined. V shed 4 bases and J shed 2 bases, with 9 bases lying between them. The CDR3 runs 14 residues. Germline values: CDR1 SGHTA, CDR2 FQGNSA. The CDR3 bases are TGTGCCAGCAGCTCCTCAGGTCCTGGAAACACCATATATTTT. Its protein product is CASSSSGPGNTIYF.

This clone was detected only once. The chain couples TRBV14 to TRBJ2-3; no clear D gene. Trimming stripped 0 bases from V and 5 bases from J, with 9 bases between. The CDR3 is made up of 14 amino acids. CDR1 SGHDN and CDR2 FVKESK come from the germline V gene. The CDR3 is CASSQEVGIDTQYF. For the CDR3, the DNA is TGTGCCAGCAGCCAAGAAGTAGGAATAGATACGCAGTATTTT.

V usage is TRBV5-8 and J usage is TRBJ1-1; TRBD1 matches at 7 bases. The CDR3 spans 14 residues. Germline CDR1 and CDR2: SGHTS and YDEGEE. V gave up 5 bases and J gave up 2 bases; unmatched junction bases: 6. The CDR3 DNA is TGTGCCAGCAGTCCCGGGACAGTCAACACTGAAGCTTTCTTT. It yields the protein CASSPGTVNTEAFF.